Below are 21 T cell receptor beta chains sequenced from a single sample in a study of post-analysis software for immune sequencing data. Study results and limitations: Several TRBV segments were more frequent in patients than controls; TRBV5-6, TRBV5-1 and TRBV20-1 belonged to this group.

These receptors are not linked to any known antigen. Unique molecular identifiers tagged the TCR beta cDNA libraries. TCRdb itself ran the PCR reads through MiXCR, one entry per CDR3 protein. The sample records roughly 620,000 distinct CDR3 sequences, 44% being singletons. The sequencing sample was made of blood. The source is a girl between 10 and 17 years old with multiple sclerosis.

This clonotype was found once. The V call is TRBV20-1, the J call TRBJ2-1; TRBD2 might be the D (5 bases). CDR3 length: 14 amino acids. Trimming took off 7 bases at V and 1 base at J, with 14 bases between the two ends. Germline-derived CDR1 and CDR2 are DFQATT and SNEGSKA (reference sequence). As DNA, the CDR3 is TGCAGTGGGGAGAGGGCAGCTTCCTACAATGAGCAGTTCTTC. Protein: CSGERAASYNEQFF.

This clonotype was seen a handful of times. V usage is TRBV6-5 and J usage is TRBJ2-7; unclear D gene. The germline V and J ends were trimmed by 5 bases and 4 bases, with 18 bases remaining between them. The germline V gene encodes CDR1 MNHEY and CDR2 SVGAGI. The CDR3 contains 15 residues. The CDR3 DNA follows: TGTGCCAGCAGTCCCCTGGAGACTCGCTTATACGAGCAGTACTTC. It is translated as CASSPLETRLYEQYF.

This clonotype was counted between two and nine times. The V call is TRBV6-5, the J call TRBJ2-5; D may correspond to TRBD1 or TRBD2 (6 bases each). The DNA matches TRBJ2-7 better at its end, which makes the J call doubtful. The CDR3 sequence is 13 residues long. The germline V gene has CDR1 MNHEY and CDR2 SVGAGI. CDR3 bases: TGTGCCAGCACCCTAGGAGGGGGGTACGAGCAGTACTTC. It is translated as CASTLGGGYEQYF.

This chain joins TRBV2 and TRBJ2-3; the match to TRBD2 covers 7 bases. Germline CDR1 and CDR2: SNHLY and FYNNEI. The CDR3 has 16 residues. Trimming removed 5 bases from V and 1 base from J; junction bases left unmatched: 9. Written as DNA, the CDR3 is TGTGCCAGCAGTCCTCTTGGTCTAGCGGGCACAGATACGCAGTATTTT. Amino acids: CASSPLGLAGTDTQYF.

CDR3 DNA sequence: TGCAGCGTTGGGACAGGGTTTGAAGCTTTCTTT. Protein product: CSVGTGFEAFF. The J gene is TRBJ1-1, the V gene TRBV29-1; the match to TRBD1 covers 8 bases. The CDR3 has 11 amino acids. Germline values: CDR1 SQVTM, CDR2 ANQGSEA. J lost 7 bases, V lost 4 bases, and 2 bases had no gene match. Looking up the rest from reference TRBV29-1 and TRBJ1-1 gives the full variable domain: SAVISQKPSRDICQRGTSLTIQCQVDSQVTMMFWYRQQPGQSLTLIATANQGSEATYESGFVIDKFPISRPNLTFSTLTVSNMSPEDSSIYLCSVGTGFEAFFGQGTRLTVV.

This clonotype was observed many times. The CDR3 reads CASPPGQGPTYEQYF. The CDR3, as DNA: TGTGCCAGCCCACCGGGACAGGGGCCAACCTACGAGCAGTACTTC. This chain connects TRBV6-1 to TRBJ2-7, with TRBD1 matching over 10 bases. The CDR3 consists of 15 residues. Germline V gene lookup returns CDR1 MNHNS and CDR2 SASEGT. After removal of 8 bases from V and 2 bases from J, the junction contained 9 bases not matched to a gene.

The genes are TRBV10-3 and TRBJ2-1, with 11 bases fitting TRBD2. V was clipped by 10 bases and J by 5 bases; unmatched bases: 10. The CDR3 is 15 residues long. Germline lookup yields CDR1 ENHRY and CDR2 SYGVKD. In DNA form, the CDR3 reads TGTGCCACTCAGACTAGCGGGATGGAAAACAATGAGCAGTTCTTC. It translates to CATQTSGMENNEQFF.

The rearrangement links TRBV10-3 to TRBJ2-1; D gene unclear. Germline CDR1 ENHRY, CDR2 SYGVKD. V lost 2 bases and J 6 bases, leaving 8 bases between the germline ends. This CDR3 comprises 13 residues. The CDR3 DNA is TGTGCCATCAGTGAGGAGGCGGTCAATGAGCAGTTCTTC. Its translation: CAISEEAVNEQFF.

The chain has TRBV3-1 and TRBJ2-5, with 7 bases aligning to TRBD2. V lost 0 bases, J lost 5 bases, and 6 bases stayed unmatched. CDR1 and CDR2 from the germline V gene are LGHDT and YNNKEL (reference sequence). This CDR3 is built from 15 residues. The CDR3 loop reads CASSQDVGGLETQYF. In nucleotides, the CDR3 is TGTGCCAGCAGCCAAGATGTGGGAGGGTTGGAGACCCAGTACTTC.

A word on this clonotype: This may arise from a read error, as a much more abundant clone is one base away. J is TRBJ1-6 and V is TRBV20-1; TRBD1 aligns across 7 bases. From germline, CDR1 is DFQATT and CDR2 SNEGSKA (reference sequence). The CDR3 is 17 amino acids. The CDR3 region is CSTRGGGGPNHNSPLHF. The CDR3 DNA reads TGCAGTACTAGAGGAGGGGGCGGCCCCAACCATAATTCACCCCTCCACTTT.

The V and J genes are TRBV10-3 and TRBJ2-7; 7 nucleotides match TRBD1. The CDR3 loop spans 16 amino acids. The V and J ends lost 5 bases and 5 bases, in that order; junction bases with no gene match: 15. Germline lookup yields CDR1 ENHRY and CDR2 SYGVKD. CDR3 coding DNA: TGTGCCATCAGTCTGGTAGGGGGCCGAGGGGCTAACGAGCAGTACTTC. This gives the protein CAISLVGGRGANEQYF.

The V gene is TRBV7-2, the J gene TRBJ2-7; unclear D gene. The J call could be wrong; TRBJ2-5 is a better fit for the DNA end. Germline values: CDR1 SGHTA, CDR2 FQGNSA. This CDR3 spans 15 amino acids. CDR3 nucleotides: TGTGCCAGCAGCTCGGACCGTACCCATACGGAGACCCAGTACTTC. Its protein product is CASSSDRTHTETQYF.

This clonotype has just a few counts. The V call is TRBV7-2, the J call TRBJ2-5; D not certain. This CDR3 spans 14 amino acids. Deletions cut 1 base from V and 5 bases from J, with 11 bases between. CDR1 and CDR2 from the germline V gene are SGHTA and FQGNSA. Written as DNA, the CDR3 is TGTGCCAGCAGCTTAGAGTTGGGGTTGGAGACCCAGTACTTC. Translating it yields CASSLELGLETQYF.

This rearrangement joins TRBV20-1 to TRBJ2-1, with D perhaps TRBD2 (7 bases). The V end lost 3 bases, the J end lost 8 bases, and 23 bases lay between the germline ends. The CDR3 has 16 amino acids. Germline V lookup: CDR1 DFQATT, CDR2 SNEGSKA (reference sequence). This chain's CDR3 is CSASIGGGRFIDEQFF. In nucleotides, the CDR3 is TGCAGTGCTAGCATAGGGGGGGGGAGGTTTATCGATGAGCAGTTCTTC.

This rearrangement joins TRBV6-5 to TRBJ2-7; D gene unclear. The V gene lost 7 bases and the J gene lost 2 bases, with 9 bases spanning the gap. This CDR3 comprises 12 residues. Germline V gene lookup returns CDR1 MNHEY and CDR2 SVGAGI. The CDR3 region has the DNA TGTGCCAGCAAGAACCGCGCCTACGAGCAGTACTTC. This codes for CASKNRAYEQYF.

This sequence joins TRBV11-2 and TRBJ2-5; D ambiguous. V lost 6 bases and J lost 7, with 9 bases in between. This CDR3 comprises 11 residues. Germline values: CDR1 SGHAT, CDR2 FQNNGV. The CDR3 DNA is TGTGCCAGCAGATTCGGAGCGACCCAGTACTTC. This translates into CASRFGATQYF.

This chain connects TRBV6-5 to TRBJ2-1; 14 nucleotides align to TRBD2. J gave up 4 bases and V 4 bases, and 0 bases lay outside the gene matches. Germline-derived CDR1 and CDR2 are MNHEY and SVGAGI. The CDR3 length is 15 residues. The CDR3 spells CASSWTSGGYNEQFF. In nucleotides, the CDR3 is TGTGCCAGCAGTTGGACTAGCGGGGGGTACAATGAGCAGTTCTTC.

The gene calls are TRBV12-3 or TRBV12-4 and TRBJ1-2; 8 bases are a match to TRBD1. The V segment lost 0 bases and the J segment 8 bases; nucleotides outside the gene matches: 5. The CDR3 extends over 14 amino acids. The CDR3 coding sequence is TGTGCCAGCAGTTTAGCCGCGACAGGGGCAGGCTACACCTTC. This sequence encodes CASSLAATGAGYTF.

This clonotype was recorded once. The rearrangement uses TRBV6-6 and TRBJ1-1; D is unclear. Germline-derived CDR1 and CDR2 are MNHNY and SVGAGI (reference sequence). The CDR3 loop spans 16 amino acids. Trimming took off 4 bases at V and 0 bases at J, with 15 bases between the two ends. The CDR3 here is CASSLKSGVMNTEAFF. The CDR3 nucleotides read TGTGCCAGCAGTTTAAAGTCTGGGGTCATGAACACTGAAGCTTTCTTT.

The rearrangement uses TRBV12-3 or TRBV12-4 and TRBJ2-3, with TRBD1 matching over 8 bases. The CDR3 runs to 16 residues. V was clipped by 5 bases and J by 1 base; unmatched bases: 8. The DNA of the CDR3 is TGTGCCAGCAGTCGCCTCGGGACAGGCCGCACAGATACGCAGTATTTT. Amino acid sequence: CASSRLGTGRTDTQYF.

The rearrangement links TRBV4-1 to TRBJ1-4, with no clear D. The germline V and J ends were trimmed by 1 base and 7 bases, with 10 bases remaining between them. Germline lookup yields CDR1 MGHRA and CDR2 YSYEKL. The length of the CDR3 is 14 residues. The CDR3 is CASSQGAESEKLFF. CDR3 DNA sequence: TGCGCCAGCAGCCAAGGTGCAGAGAGTGAAAAACTGTTTTTT.